The text below deals with one T cell receptor (beta chain). TCRdb's table, derived via immunoSEQ multiplex PCR, lists solely in-frame clones and lacks some. Seen here are under 130,000 clones, 90% observed once, and the top ten hold over 2.5%. Time point indicated: after dendritic cell vaccination, including at tumor progression/relapse. V was shortened by 3 bases and J by 1 base, with 9 bases between the two germline ends. This CDR3 has 14 residues. Germline values: CDR1 MGHDK, CDR2 SYGVNS. The sample originates from a study of glioma-infiltrating T cells after dendritic cell vaccination. The overall study: At biweekly intervals, patients got three intradermal dendritic cell vaccine injections.

The sequencing here drew on blood, taken after dendritic cell vaccination. The receptor comes from a human donor with glioblastoma. The V and J genes are TRBV25-1 and TRBJ1-1; no clear D gene. CDR3 amino acids: CASSETRKNTEAFF. The CDR3 DNA reads TGTGCCAGCAGTGAGACAAGGAAGAACACTGAAGCTTTCTTT.